This entry lists 9 T cell receptor beta chains sequenced from one sample in a study of control samples from healthy donors and cancer patients. Sequencing used immunoSEQ multiplex PCR; TCRdb keeps in-frame clones, though not all of them. The top ten clones hold approximately 0.7% of a sample with approximately 170,000 clones, around nine tenths of them seen once. Sequences were obtained from blood. The receptors were gathered from a woman younger than 45 in good health.

This CDR3 is CASSMSGISYNEQFF. As DNA, the CDR3 is TGTGCCAGTAGTATGAGCGGGATTTCCTACAATGAGCAGTTCTTC. The chain recombines TRBV19 with TRBJ2-1; 7 nucleotides align to TRBD2. CDR1 LNHDA and CDR2 SQIVND come from the germline V gene (reference sequence). The CDR3 consists of 15 residues. Trimming cost V 3 bases and J 1 base; bases outside gene matches: 3.

The chain employs TRBV9 and TRBJ2-1; the D call may be TRBD1 or TRBD2 (5 bases each). Trimming took 5 bases from V and 3 from J, leaving 15 bases between them. The CDR3 extends over 15 amino acids. Germline V lookup: CDR1 SGDLS, CDR2 YYNGEE. The CDR3 coding sequence is TGTGCCAGCAGTTACACCGGGACCCTCTACAATGAGCAGTTCTTC. As protein: CASSYTGTLYNEQFF.

The chain employs TRBV5-6 and TRBJ2-7; 7 nucleotides match TRBD1. The CDR3 is 17 residues long. V shed 4 bases, J shed 3 bases, and the junction held 16 bases outside the gene matches. Germline CDR1 and CDR2: SGHDT and YYEEEE. The CDR3 region is CASSPYHYGTVDYEQYF. Written as DNA, the CDR3 is TGTGCCAGCAGCCCATACCACTATGGGACAGTAGACTACGAGCAGTACTTC.

The V and J genes are TRBV3-1 (or the pseudogene TRBV3-2) and TRBJ1-1; no reliable D call. Germline assignment: CDR1 LGHDT and CDR2 YNNKEL (reference sequence). Trimming stripped 0 bases from V and 11 bases from J, with 13 bases between. The CDR3 runs to 13 residues. CDR3 coding DNA: TGTGCCAGCAGCCAAGATAGTCGGGGTTGGGCTTTCTTT. Encoded protein: CASSQDSRGWAFF.

This sequence joins TRBV19 and TRBJ2-1; TRBD2 aligns across 8 bases. This CDR3 region has 14 residues. Germline CDR1 and CDR2: LNHDA and SQIVND (reference sequence). The junction had 4 bases not matched to a gene; V was cut back by 1 base and J by 8 bases. CDR3 sequence reads: CASSIAGGKDEQFF. CDR3 nucleotide sequence: TGTGCCAGTAGTATAGCGGGAGGGAAAGATGAGCAGTTCTTC.

Here the CDR3 DNA reads TGCGCCAGCAGTGGAACAACTACGAACACCGGGGAGCTGTTTTTT. As protein: CASSGTTTNTGELFF. V is TRBV10-1 and J is TRBJ2-2; no clear D gene. Looked up from germline, CDR1 is WNHNN and CDR2 is SYGVQD (reference sequence). The V gene lost 4 bases and the J gene lost 0 bases, with 9 bases spanning the gap. The CDR3 has 15 amino acids.

The genes are TRBV25-1 and TRBJ2-7, with TRBD2 matching 14 bases. Germline loops: CDR1 MGHDK, CDR2 SYGVNS. V was clipped by 7 bases and J by 4 bases; unmatched bases: 6. The CDR3 length is 15 residues. As DNA, the CDR3 is TGTGCCAGCACCTCCGGGACTAGCGGGAGTTACGAGCAGTACTTC. Protein product: CASTSGTSGSYEQYF.

The chain links TRBV7-9 to TRBJ1-2; no clear D. Germline assignment: CDR1 SEHNR and CDR2 FQNEAQ (reference sequence). V was trimmed by 2 bases and J by 8 bases, leaving 12 bases between them. This CDR3 is 13 amino acids long. Written as DNA, the CDR3 is TGTGCCAGCAGCTTAAGCCCCGGCGGGGGCTACACCTTC. It codes for CASSLSPGGGYTF. The complete variable domain, with remaining parts taken from reference TRBV7-9 and TRBJ1-2, reads DTGVSQNPRHKITKRGQNVTFRCDPISEHNRLYWYRQTLGQGPEFLTYFQNEAQLEKSRLLSDRFSAERPKGSFSTLEIQRTEQGDSAMYLCASSLSPGGGYTFGSGTRLTVV.

This chain connects TRBV7-3 to TRBJ2-5; TRBD2 matches 7 bases. The CDR3 is 15 residues long. The V and J ends lost 5 bases and 1 base, in that order; junction bases with no gene match: 7. In germline, CDR1 is SGHTA, CDR2 FQGTGA. The CDR3 sequence: CASSKAGYFQETQYF. The CDR3 DNA is TGTGCCAGCAGCAAAGCGGGATACTTCCAAGAGACCCAGTACTTC.